Shown below are 9 T cell receptor beta chains from a single sample sequenced in a study of T cell repertoires in cytomegalovirus infection. TCRdb itself ran the reads through MiXCR, one entry per CDR3 protein. The table lists roughly 130,000 distinct CDR3 sequences, roughly 8.2% of them singletons. The sequenced sample was PBMCs. Every receptor here comes from a human donor in good health (CMV status not recorded). Some clones in this sample may be carry-over from other donors' samples.

As for this clonotype: Being one base from a much bigger clone, this may be a read error. The V and J genes are TRBV5-5 and TRBJ1-3; D remains unclear. CDR1 and CDR2 from the germline V gene are SGHKS and YYEKEE (reference sequence). This CDR3 spans 15 amino acids. The ends were cut back, 1 base at V and 0 bases at J, with 8 bases in the middle. Written as DNA, the CDR3 is TGTGCCAGCAGCTTGCTATTCTTCTCTGGAAACACCATATATTTT. Translating it yields CASSLLFFSGNTIYF.

Ten or more counts support this clonotype. The rearrangement uses TRBV19 and TRBJ2-2; 8 bases line up with TRBD1. The ends lost 2 bases at V and 1 base at J; junction bases unmatched: 3. CDR1 LNHDA and CDR2 SQIVND come from the germline V gene (reference sequence). The CDR3 covers 16 residues. CDR3: CASSIRTGMNTGELFF. CDR3 sequence (DNA): TGTGCCAGTAGTATAAGGACAGGGATGAACACCGGGGAGCTGTTTTTT.

This clonotype came up a few times. This chain connects TRBV29-1 to TRBJ2-5; 7 bases align to TRBD1. V gave up 4 bases and J gave up 5 bases; unmatched junction bases: 4. This CDR3 region has 12 residues. The germline V gene encodes CDR1 SQVTM and CDR2 ANQGSEA. The DNA for the CDR3 is TGCAGCGTTGTTTTGGGACAGGAGACCCAGTACTTC. This encodes CSVVLGQETQYF.

The gene calls are TRBV20-1 and TRBJ1-1; D call uncertain. V lost 6 bases and J lost 4, with 21 bases in between. CDR3 length equals 15 residues. Germline V CDR1 and CDR2: DFQATT, SNEGSKA (reference sequence). The CDR3 sequence: CSAQLRGISGTEAFF. CDR3 DNA sequence: TGCAGTGCCCAACTGAGAGGTATCTCGGGCACTGAAGCTTTCTTT.

The chain recombines TRBV7-2 with TRBJ2-7; 7 bases line up with TRBD1. The germline V gene has CDR1 SGHTA and CDR2 FQGNSA. With V trimmed by 4 bases and J by 7 bases, 16 bases remained unmatched. The CDR3 consists of 16 residues. In nucleotides, the CDR3 is TGTGCCAGCAGCTCAACTGGACAGGTCCTCACGGAAGAGCAGTACTTC. Translated: CASSSTGQVLTEEQYF.

This clonotype was picked up many times. The rearrangement uses TRBV15 and TRBJ1-2; D not certain. CDR1 and CDR2 from the germline V gene are LNHNV and YYDKDF (reference sequence). The V and J ends lost 0 bases and 7 bases respectively, with 6 bases between them. CDR3 length equals 12 residues. The CDR3 protein is CATSRDRVGYTF. The DNA of the CDR3 is TGTGCCACCAGCAGAGATCGAGTTGGCTACACCTTC.

V usage is TRBV25-1 and J usage is TRBJ1-5, with D maybe TRBD1 (5 bases). The CDR3 runs to 14 residues. The germline gives CDR1 MGHDK, CDR2 SYGVNS. Trimming shortened V by 5 bases and J by 6 bases, and 14 bases separated the two germline ends. The CDR3 DNA follows: TGTGCCAGCAGTCCTTCCGGGGGTCGTCAGCCCCAGCATTTT. This codes for CASSPSGGRQPQHF.

This clonotype was seen more than once but under ten times. This chain joins TRBV9 and TRBJ2-1; 11 positions match TRBD2. Looked up from germline, CDR1 is SGDLS and CDR2 is YYNGEE. This CDR3 has 17 residues. V dropped 4 bases and J dropped 8; count of bases not matched to a gene: 14. CDR3: CASSTAPVAGGPYEQFF. The CDR3 DNA sequence: TGTGCCAGCAGCACGGCTCCGGTAGCGGGGGGGCCCTATGAGCAGTTCTTC. Together with reference TRBV9 and TRBJ2-1, the CDR3 gives the full variable domain: DSGVTQTPKHLITATGQRVTLRCSPRSGDLSVYWYQQSLDQGLQFLIQYYNGEERAKGNILERFSAQQFPDLHSELNLSSLELGDSALYFCASSTAPVAGGPYEQFFGPGTRLTVL.

This clonotype was counted many times. The gene calls are TRBV7-2 and TRBJ1-1; unclear D gene. The ends were cut back, 0 bases at V and 0 bases at J, with 5 bases in the middle. The CDR3 length is 14 residues. Germline CDR1 reads SGHTA; CDR2 reads FQGNSA. CDR3 sequence: CASSLAFMNTEAFF. The CDR3 DNA reads as TGTGCCAGCAGCTTAGCCTTCATGAACACTGAAGCTTTCTTT. Full variable domain (rest looked up from reference TRBV7-2 and TRBJ1-1): GAGVSQSPSNKVTEKGKDVELRCDPISGHTALYWYRQSLGQGLEFLIYFQGNSAPDKSGLPSDRFSAERTGGSVSTLTIQRTQQEDSAVYLCASSLAFMNTEAFFGQGTRLTVV.